This TCR beta chain emerged from a study of PD-L1 blockade in urothelial cancer (dated 2017 in TCRdb). The study in broad terms: All patients started therapy in about 2014 and received atezolizumab 1,200 mg intravenously every 3 weeks. About 85% of the 29 patients were males with bladder-origin urothelial cancer, and about 65% of the roughly 30 reported a prior smoking history. Patients had an ECOG performance status of 0 or 1 and had received between 0 and 3 prior chemotherapy regimens. Blood samples were analyzed at two time points: 3 weeks after treatment start (second dose) and 6 weeks after treatment start. Blood samples gave median yields of approximately 130,000 T cells and 65,000 to 85,000 unique TCRs, along with a median clonality of 0.080. An exploratory multi-omic analysis was conducted of the somatic, immune and clinical correlates of response to PD-L1 blockade with atezolizumab in urothelial cancer. Pretreatment tumor samples and matched peripheral blood, collected serially before and after atezolizumab treatment, underwent TCR sequencing. Progression-free survival longer than 6 months counted as durable clinical benefit, and TCR features were additionally tested against both progression-free and overall survival. In the same patients, pretreatment tumors underwent whole exome sequencing and RNA sequencing in addition to TCR sequencing. Durable clinical benefit was achieved by nine patients and was not achieved by 20 patients. Pretreatment blood TCR-seq was available for about 28 patients, at least one posttreatment blood collection was obtained for approximately 25 patients, and tumor TCR-seq was available for approximately 25 patients. Broader findings and caveats from the paper: A pretreatment peripheral blood TCR clonality below the median was linked to improved progression-free and overall survival. At 3 weeks after the start of treatment, tumor-associated TCR clones in peripheral blood had expanded more in patients with durable benefit (n ≈ 20, p = 0.022). Small sample size (n of about 30) and many exploratory analyses mean the results are intended to be hypothesis-generating.

On this clone itself: This receptor's antigen is unknown. Nothing much larger sits one base from this clone, and base qualities are not available.

In the germline V gene, CDR1 corresponds to MNHEY and CDR2 to SVGAGI. The CDR3 runs 16 residues from the cysteine to the phenylalanine. This entry keeps only the CDR3 DNA: 48 bases, framed from base 1. The V and J ends are trimmed by 2 bases and 1 base, leaving 12 bases between them. In the paper's terms, the time point label means: pretreatment peripheral blood. A total of some 30 patients with locally advanced or metastatic urothelial carcinoma, treated at Memorial Sloan Kettering on a trial protocol, made up the cohort. Peripheral blood mononuclear cells were collected pretreatment and during treatment, at between 1 and 8 total time points per patient. The Qiagen DNeasy Blood extraction kit was used to purify genomic DNA from total PBMCs and tumor samples. PBMCs were collected pretreatment and during treatment and were isolated and stored as previously described. Synthetic TCR analog templates were spiked into each PCR so that absolute template abundance could be estimated from read counts. The immunoSEQ assay was used to amplify TCRbeta CDR3 regions from genomic DNA with bias-controlled V and J gene primers. Rearranged TCRbeta segments were sequenced at approximately 20X coverage. The original methods were these. Clustering was used to correct sequencing errors, and CDR3s were annotated against IMGT so that V, D and J genes could be assigned. Only productive TCRbeta rearrangements were used in downstream analyses, excluding out-of-frame or stop-codon sequences. Clonality was calculated as one minus the Shannon entropy normalized by the log of the number of unique productive sequences. Fisher's exact test with Benjamini-Hochberg correction, using a cutoff of adjusted p below 0.01, was how clones that differed between time points or between blood and tumor were identified. TCRdb obtained this table from immuneACCESS and retained in-frame rearrangements with V and J assigned. These tables miss some clones; where compared with another copy, unresolved V genes account for less than half of the shortfall, and the remainder is unexplained. V, J and clone size are those of that table, while D and trimming were read from the DNA. This sample has under 95,000 clones in its table, and approximately 87% of those were observed once. Jointly, the top ten make up about 15% of the sample.

In this chain, TRBV6-5 is recombined with TRBJ2-1; perhaps TRBD2 is the D gene, with 5 bases matching. Specimen: PBMCs, collected around atezolizumab (anti-PD-L1) treatment. The origin of this receptor is a man in his sixties with urothelial cancer. The CDR3 in this case is CASSYHFLASYNEQFF. The DNA reads TGTGCCAGCAGTTACCATTTCCTAGCATCCTACAATGAGCAGTTCTTC.